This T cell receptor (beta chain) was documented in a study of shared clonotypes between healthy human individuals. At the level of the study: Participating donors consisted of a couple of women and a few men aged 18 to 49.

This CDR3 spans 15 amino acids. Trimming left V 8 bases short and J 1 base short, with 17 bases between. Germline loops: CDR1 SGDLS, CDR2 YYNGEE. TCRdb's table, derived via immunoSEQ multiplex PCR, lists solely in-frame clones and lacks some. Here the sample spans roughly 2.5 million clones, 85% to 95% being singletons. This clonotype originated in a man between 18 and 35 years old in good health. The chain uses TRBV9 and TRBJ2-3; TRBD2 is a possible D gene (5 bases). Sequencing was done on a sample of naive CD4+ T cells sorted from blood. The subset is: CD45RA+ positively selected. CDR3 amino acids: CASTPRLSRTDTQYF. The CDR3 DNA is TGTGCCAGTACTCCTAGACTATCCCGCACAGATACGCAGTATTTT. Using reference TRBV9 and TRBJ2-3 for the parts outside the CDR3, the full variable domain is DSGVTQTPKHLITATGQRVTLRCSPRSGDLSVYWYQQSLDQGLQFLIQYYNGEERAKGNILERFSAQQFPDLHSELNLSSLELGDSALYFCASTPRLSRTDTQYFGPGTRLTVL.